This record concerns one T cell receptor beta chain sequence. Its cognate antigen is unknown. This sample was taken from a study of blood T cells in healthy people across ages. The study's findings and limits: Naive and antigen-experienced cells were not separated, limiting conclusive comparison. Older age coincided with a roughly linear decline in TCR beta diversity per million T cells. Both naive CD4+ cell counts and diversity were greater in long-lived donors than in aged donors.

A sample-barcoded 5' primer and a J-beta primer mix were used in a second PCR of about 7 to 12 cycles. Each cDNA molecule, via a template-switch adaptor with 12 random nucleotides, was tagged. TCRdb re-called the 5' RACE reads with MiXCR, one entry per CDR3 protein. The repertoire holds about 1 million distinct CDR3 sequences, with around 45% as singletons. The CDR3 spans 13 residues. V was trimmed by 6 bases and J by 3 bases, leaving 9 bases between them. This sequence was found in a woman aged 60-70 years in good health. The genes are TRBV12-3 or TRBV12-4 and TRBJ1-5; D uncertain. The sequencing sample was made of blood. The CDR3 loop reads CASSTAANQPQHF. CDR3 nucleotide sequence: TGTGCCAGCAGCACCGCAGCCAATCAGCCCCAGCATTTT.